This TCR beta chain was obtained from a study of blood T cell repertoires in COVID-19 (TCRdb year 2020). With respect to the entire study: Samples from collaborators originated in the United States, Italy and Spain and spanned both the acute and convalescent phases of COVID-19. The prospective study material was composed of cDNA or gDNA derived from T cells, B-cell-depleted T cells, or PBMCs. The dataset comprised deeply sampled blood TCRbeta repertoires from subjects exposed to, actively infected with, or recovered from COVID-19. The repertoires were made available in a free public database intended to serve as a resource for research on the immune response to SARS-CoV-2. The samples were drawn from the first 160 participants of the ongoing ImmuneRACE study and from 1,254 subjects provided by 6 global collaborators. Nearly every sample came with metadata listing a de-identified subject ID, COVID-19 status, age in years and sex. HLA class I and class II types, where available, came from metadata supplied by the sample provider rather than from assay-based typing.

This clone was seen ten or more times. Its binding antigen is unknown. No base quality values were provided; no much bigger clone lies one nucleotide off. The junction shows trimming of 0 bases on V and 8 bases on J, plus 13 bases between the germline ends. The CDR3, cysteine through phenylalanine, is 14 amino acids long. This entry keeps only the CDR3 DNA: 42 bases, framed from base 1. Via the germline V gene, CDR1 is WSHSY and CDR2 SAAADI. TCRbeta CDR3 regions were amplified from genomic DNA by means of the immunoSEQ Assay, a bias-controlled multiplex PCR. Regarding the original processing steps: The number of nucleated cells in each sample was estimated from the amplification of reference gene primers within the assay. Sequence reads were collapsed and filtered to measure the absolute abundance of every unique TCRbeta CDR3 rearrangement. For each sample, productive Simpson clonality was calculated as the square root of Simpson's diversity index over productive rearrangements. TCRdb took over this immuneACCESS table, retaining in-frame rearrangements with V and J assigned. Such tables are incomplete; in checked studies, under half of the missing clones stem from an unresolved V gene, and the remainder is unexplained. From that table come the V and J calls and clone size; the DNA was used to work out D and trimming. The sample records approximately 270,000 clones, approximately 85% of which are singletons. Of the sample, 9.5% to 12% is held by the ten largest clones.

Each collaborating institution followed its own protocols to collect whole blood in K2EDTA tubes. For TCRbeta analysis, collaborator samples were shipped as frozen whole blood, as isolated PBMCs, or as DNA extracted from either sample type. What the research found in general, with its limitations: Clinical and demographic metadata were provided uncurated, with the amount varying by source and participant.

What was sequenced was peripheral blood. The rearranged chain carries TRBV10-2 and TRBJ1-2; the D gene is perhaps TRBD1, from 6 matching bases. This clonotype was sampled from an older woman with acute or convalescent COVID-19. The CDR3 reads as follows: CASSESGGLKGYTF. The DNA reads as follows: TGCGCCAGCAGTGAGTCGGGGGGGCTGAAGGGCTACACCTTC.